This section outlines one T cell receptor (beta chain) sequence together with its context. There is no known antigen for this receptor. No per-base quality is available; no much larger clone lies one base away. This entry belongs to a study of immune evolution from preneoplasia to lung adenocarcinoma (dated by TCRdb to the early 2020s). A note on the overall study: HLA loss of heterozygosity was seen in approximately 6.7%, 15% and 36% of AIS, MIA and ADC lesions, and in no AAH lesions. POLYSOLVER was used to infer Class I HLA alleles from exome data, while LOHHLA was used to detect allele-specific HLA loss. The overall cohort was made up of a few dozen patients with pulmonary nodules who had surgical resection. The study profiled immune contexture across lung adenocarcinoma precursors and invasive adenocarcinoma using immune gene expression, TCR sequencing and multiplex immunofluorescence. Sample size was determined by specimen availability and not by a prior power calculation. A total of under 55 patients contributed TCR sequencing data. Resected precursor lesions (AAH, AIS, MIA) and invasive adenocarcinomas were compared with paired morphologically normal lung tissue. It was reported in the study that about 100 samples were used for TCR sequencing. The immune data were integrated with whole exome sequencing and methylation data from the same cohort of nodules. What the research found in general, with its limitations: Normal lung had the highest top T cell clone frequencies, which appeared to decline progressively from AAH through AIS, MIA and invasive adenocarcinoma. The findings rested on association rather than direct causation, and larger cohorts with long-term follow-up and longitudinal biopsies were considered necessary. Compared with EGFR-mutant or double wild-type lesions, KRAS-mutant nodules had the highest T cell clonality. All patients were from Japan and China, so applicability to Western populations was uncertain. The highest clonality was observed in normal lung, whereas higher T cell density and diversity but lower clonality appeared to be present in later-stage lesions.

For this chain, trimming is 5 bases at the V end and 1 base at the J end, and the number of junction bases without a gene match is 9. The CDR3 starts with the cysteine, ends with the phenylalanine, and has 16 residues. Only the CDR3 DNA stays, 48 bases, in frame from base 1. The germline V gene supplies CDR1 SGHNT and CDR2 YENEEA. Resection was performed on patients in Japan or China between the mid-2010s and the late 2010s. Two lung cancer pathologists independently confirmed the histologic diagnosis of each case on H&E slides. Macro-dissection after pathologic assessment enriched premalignant or tumor cells for nucleic acid extraction. The AllPrep DNA/RNA FFPE Kit was used to isolate DNA from FFPE tissue. The immunoSEQ hsTCRbeta Kit was used to sequence TCR beta CDR3 regions from DNA. The authors processed their data as follows. TCR sequencing data were analysed with the ImmunoSEQ Analyzer. T cell clonality was defined as 1 minus Pielou's evenness, calculated on productive rearrangements. To measure T cell diversity, the inverse Simpson index was applied to productive templates. T cell density was TCR beta template counts normalized to usable DNA, estimated by amplifying and sequencing housekeeping genes. Two-sided Kruskal-Wallis tests were used to compare TCR metrics across histologic stages. TCRdb re-hosts the immuneACCESS table, in-frame sequences only. Its copies lack some clones; in the studies checked, an unresolved V gene accounts for under half of them, and the cause for the rest is not known. Clone size and V and J calls were adopted from that table, with D and trimming inferred from the DNA. The table for this sample lists roughly 8,100 clones; roughly 74% of them were counted only once. About 9% of the sample is taken by the ten largest.

The sequence derives from a donor of 70 years or more with lung adenocarcinoma. Some clones in this sample may be carry-over from other donors' samples. The chain links TRBV11-3 with TRBJ2-7; 9 nucleotides in the junction match TRBD1. Sequencing was performed on FFPE atypical adenomatous hyperplasia tissue from the lung. What this sample's cell subset or site label stands for: atypical adenomatous hyperplasia (AAH), lung preneoplasia. This receptor carries the CDR3 CASSAQSGTGSYEQYF. The sequence in DNA is TGTGCCAGCAGCGCCCAGTCCGGGACAGGGTCCTACGAGCAGTACTTC.